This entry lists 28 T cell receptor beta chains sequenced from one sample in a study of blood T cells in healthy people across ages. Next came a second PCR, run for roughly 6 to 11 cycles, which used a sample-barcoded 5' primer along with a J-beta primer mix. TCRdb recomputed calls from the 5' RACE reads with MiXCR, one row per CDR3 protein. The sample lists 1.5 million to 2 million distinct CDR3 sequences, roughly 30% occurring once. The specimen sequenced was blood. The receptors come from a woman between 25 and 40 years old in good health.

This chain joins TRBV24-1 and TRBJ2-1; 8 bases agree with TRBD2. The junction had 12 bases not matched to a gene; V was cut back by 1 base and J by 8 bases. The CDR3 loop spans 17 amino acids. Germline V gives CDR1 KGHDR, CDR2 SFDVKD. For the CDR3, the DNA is TGTGCCACCAGTGATTTCGGGACCCATCCGGGAGGGTATGAGCAGTTCTTC. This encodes CATSDFGTHPGGYEQFF.

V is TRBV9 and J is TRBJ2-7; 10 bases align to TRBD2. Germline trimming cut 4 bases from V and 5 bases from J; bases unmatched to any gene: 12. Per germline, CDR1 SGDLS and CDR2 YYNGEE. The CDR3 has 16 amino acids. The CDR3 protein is CASSPQSGLAGDEQYF. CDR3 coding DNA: TGTGCCAGCAGCCCCCAATCAGGGCTAGCGGGAGACGAGCAGTACTTC.

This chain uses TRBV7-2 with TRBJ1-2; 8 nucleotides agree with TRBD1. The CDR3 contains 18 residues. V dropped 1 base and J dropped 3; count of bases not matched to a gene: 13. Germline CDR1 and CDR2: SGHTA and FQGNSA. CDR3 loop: CASSLDRTGFDLYYGYTF. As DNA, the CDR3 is TGTGCCAGCAGCTTAGATAGGACAGGGTTTGATTTGTACTATGGCTACACCTTC.

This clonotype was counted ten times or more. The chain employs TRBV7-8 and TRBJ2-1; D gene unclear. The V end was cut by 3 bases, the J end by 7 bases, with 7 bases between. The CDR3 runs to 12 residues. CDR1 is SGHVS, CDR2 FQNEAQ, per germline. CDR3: CASSFTVNEQFF. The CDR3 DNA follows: TGTGCCAGCAGCTTTACAGTTAATGAGCAGTTCTTC.

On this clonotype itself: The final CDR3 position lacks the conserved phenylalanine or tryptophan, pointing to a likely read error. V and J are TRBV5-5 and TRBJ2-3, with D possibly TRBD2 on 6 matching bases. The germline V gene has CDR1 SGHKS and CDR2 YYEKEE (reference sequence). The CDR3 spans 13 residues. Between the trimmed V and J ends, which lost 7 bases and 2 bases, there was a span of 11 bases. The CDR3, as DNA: TGTGCCAGCGCCCCGGGAGACACAGATACGCAGTATTTG. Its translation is CASAPGDTDTQYL.

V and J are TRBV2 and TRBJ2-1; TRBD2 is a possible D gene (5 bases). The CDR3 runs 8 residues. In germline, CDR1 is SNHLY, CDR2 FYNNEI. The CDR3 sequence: CGELGQFF. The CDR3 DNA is TGTGGGGAGTTGGGGCAGTTCTTC.

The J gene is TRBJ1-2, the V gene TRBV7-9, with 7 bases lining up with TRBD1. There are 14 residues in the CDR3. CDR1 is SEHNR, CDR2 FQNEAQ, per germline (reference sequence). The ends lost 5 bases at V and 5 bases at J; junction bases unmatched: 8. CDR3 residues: CASSQTGARYGYTF. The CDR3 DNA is TGTGCCAGCAGCCAAACAGGGGCGCGGTATGGCTACACCTTC. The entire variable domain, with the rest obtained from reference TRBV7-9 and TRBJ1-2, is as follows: DTGVSQNPRHKITKRGQNVTFRCDPISEHNRLYWYRQTLGQGPEFLTYFQNEAQLEKSRLLSDRFSAERPKGSFSTLEIQRTEQGDSAMYLCASSQTGARYGYTFGSGTRLTVV.

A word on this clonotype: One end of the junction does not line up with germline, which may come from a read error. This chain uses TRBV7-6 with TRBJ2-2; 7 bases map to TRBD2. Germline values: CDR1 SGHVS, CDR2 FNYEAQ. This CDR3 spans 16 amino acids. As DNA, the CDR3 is TGTGCTAGCACCCTGCTGGCGGGGGCGAACACCGGGGAGCTGTTTTTT. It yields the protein CASTLLAGANTGELFF.

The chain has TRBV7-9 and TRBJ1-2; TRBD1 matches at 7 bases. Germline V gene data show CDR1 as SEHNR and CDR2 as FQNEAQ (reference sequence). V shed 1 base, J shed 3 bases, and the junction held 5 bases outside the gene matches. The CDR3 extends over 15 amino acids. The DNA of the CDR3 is TGTGCCAGCAGCTTAGGAGGGGGCGCTTACTATGGCTACACCTTC. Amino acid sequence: CASSLGGGAYYGYTF.

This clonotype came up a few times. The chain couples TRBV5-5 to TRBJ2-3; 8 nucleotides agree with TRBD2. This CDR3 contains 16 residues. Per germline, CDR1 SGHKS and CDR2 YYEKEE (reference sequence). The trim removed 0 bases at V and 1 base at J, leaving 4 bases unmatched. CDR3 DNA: TGTGCCAGCAGCTTGGCGGGAGGGCCGCGCACAGATACGCAGTATTTT. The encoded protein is CASSLAGGPRTDTQYF.

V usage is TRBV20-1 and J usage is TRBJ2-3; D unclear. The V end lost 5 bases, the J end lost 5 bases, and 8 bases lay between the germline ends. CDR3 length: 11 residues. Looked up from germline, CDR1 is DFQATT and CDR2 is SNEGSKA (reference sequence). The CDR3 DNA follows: TGCAGTGCTGCCTCTGGAGATACGCAGTATTTT. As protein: CSAASGDTQYF.

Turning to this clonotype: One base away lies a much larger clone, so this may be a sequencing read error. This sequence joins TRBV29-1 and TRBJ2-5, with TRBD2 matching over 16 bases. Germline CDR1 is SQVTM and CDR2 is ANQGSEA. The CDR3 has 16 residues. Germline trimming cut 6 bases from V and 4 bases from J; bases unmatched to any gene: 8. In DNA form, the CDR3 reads TGCAGCGTCGGGACTAGCGGGGGGGCCTTCCCAGAGACCCAGTACTTC. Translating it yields CSVGTSGGAFPETQYF.

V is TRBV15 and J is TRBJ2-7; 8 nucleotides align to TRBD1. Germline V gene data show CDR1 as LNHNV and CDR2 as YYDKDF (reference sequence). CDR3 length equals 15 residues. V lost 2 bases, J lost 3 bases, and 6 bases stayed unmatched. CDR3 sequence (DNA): TGTGCCACCAGCAGACAGCGGACAGGGATCTACGAGCAGTACTTC. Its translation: CATSRQRTGIYEQYF.

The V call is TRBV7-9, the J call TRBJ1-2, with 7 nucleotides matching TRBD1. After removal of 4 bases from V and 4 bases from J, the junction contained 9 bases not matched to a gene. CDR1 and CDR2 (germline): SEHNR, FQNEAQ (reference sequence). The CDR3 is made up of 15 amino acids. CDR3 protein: CASSYLGQSLYGYTF. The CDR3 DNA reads TGTGCCAGCAGCTACCTGGGACAGAGTCTCTATGGCTACACCTTC.

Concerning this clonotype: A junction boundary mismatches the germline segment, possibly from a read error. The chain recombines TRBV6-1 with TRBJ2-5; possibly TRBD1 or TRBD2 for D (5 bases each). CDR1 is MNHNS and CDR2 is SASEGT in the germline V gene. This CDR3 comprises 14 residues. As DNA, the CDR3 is TGTACCAGCAGTGATCCCGCAGGGAGTGAGACCCAGTACTTC. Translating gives CTSSDPAGSETQYF.

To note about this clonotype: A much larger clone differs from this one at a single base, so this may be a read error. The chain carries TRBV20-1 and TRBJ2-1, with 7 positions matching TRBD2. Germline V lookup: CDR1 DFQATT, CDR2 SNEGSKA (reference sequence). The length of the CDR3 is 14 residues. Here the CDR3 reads CSVRAGRVLDEQFF. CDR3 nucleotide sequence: TGCAGTGTTAGAGCGGGGAGGGTGTTGGATGAGCAGTTCTTC.

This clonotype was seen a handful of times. CDR3 coding DNA: TGTGCCAGCAGCCGAATTAGCGGGGAGACCCAGTACTTC. It translates to CASSRISGETQYF. The chain employs TRBV11-1 and TRBJ2-5; 7 positions match TRBD2. Germline assignment: CDR1 SGHAT and CDR2 FQDESV (reference sequence). J gave up 5 bases and V 5 bases, and 5 bases lay outside the gene matches. The CDR3 is made up of 13 amino acids.

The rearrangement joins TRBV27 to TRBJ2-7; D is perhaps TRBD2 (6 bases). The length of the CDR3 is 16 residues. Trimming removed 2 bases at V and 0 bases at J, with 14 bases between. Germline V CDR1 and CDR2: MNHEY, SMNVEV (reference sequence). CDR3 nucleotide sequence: TGTGCCAGCAGTTTAAGTGGGACTCACCGCTCCTACGAGCAGTACTTC. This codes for CASSLSGTHRSYEQYF.

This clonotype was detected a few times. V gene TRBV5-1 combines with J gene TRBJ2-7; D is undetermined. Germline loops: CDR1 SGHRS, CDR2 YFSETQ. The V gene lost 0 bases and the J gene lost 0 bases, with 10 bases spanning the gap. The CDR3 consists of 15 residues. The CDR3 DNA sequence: TGCGCCAGCAGCTTGGAAGGAAGTAGCTCCTACGAGCAGTACTTC. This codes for CASSLEGSSSYEQYF.

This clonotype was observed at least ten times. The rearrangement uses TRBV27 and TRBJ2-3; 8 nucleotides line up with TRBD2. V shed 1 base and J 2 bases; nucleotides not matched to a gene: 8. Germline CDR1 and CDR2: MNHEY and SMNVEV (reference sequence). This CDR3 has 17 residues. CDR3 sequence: CASSLFFGGGFTDTQYF. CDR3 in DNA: TGTGCCAGCAGTTTATTTTTCGGGGGGGGGTTCACAGATACGCAGTATTTT.

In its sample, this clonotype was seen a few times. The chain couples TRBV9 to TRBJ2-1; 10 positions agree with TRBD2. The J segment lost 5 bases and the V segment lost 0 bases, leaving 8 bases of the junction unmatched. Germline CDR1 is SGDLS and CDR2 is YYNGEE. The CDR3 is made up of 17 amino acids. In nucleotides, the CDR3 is TGTGCCAGCAGCGTAGAGGGTAGCGGGAGGATGAACAATGAGCAGTTCTTC. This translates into CASSVEGSGRMNNEQFF. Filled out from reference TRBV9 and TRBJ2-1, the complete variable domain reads DSGVTQTPKHLITATGQRVTLRCSPRSGDLSVYWYQQSLDQGLQFLIQYYNGEERAKGNILERFSAQQFPDLHSELNLSSLELGDSALYFCASSVEGSGRMNNEQFFGPGTRLTVL.

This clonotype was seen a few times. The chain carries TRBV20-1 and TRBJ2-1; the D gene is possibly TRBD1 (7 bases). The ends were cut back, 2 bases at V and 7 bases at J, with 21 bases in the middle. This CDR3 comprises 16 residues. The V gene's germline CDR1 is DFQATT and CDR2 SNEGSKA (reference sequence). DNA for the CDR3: TGCAGTGCTAGACCCCATCCTTCACAGGGGAGGAATGAGCAGTTCTTC. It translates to CSARPHPSQGRNEQFF.

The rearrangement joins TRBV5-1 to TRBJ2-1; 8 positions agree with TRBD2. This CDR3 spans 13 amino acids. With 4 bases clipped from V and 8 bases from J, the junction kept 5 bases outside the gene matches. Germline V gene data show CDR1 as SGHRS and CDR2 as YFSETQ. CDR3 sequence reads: CASSPGGADEQFF. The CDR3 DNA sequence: TGCGCCAGCAGCCCGGGGGGGGCAGATGAGCAGTTCTTC.

Here the CDR3 reads CASSWAGSRVSQYF. The CDR3 DNA is TGTGCCAGCAGCTGGGCTGGCTCGAGGGTTTCGCAGTATTTT. The chain couples TRBV5-6 to TRBJ2-3; perhaps TRBD2 as D (5 bases). Germline V gives CDR1 SGHDT, CDR2 YYEEEE. V was shortened by 3 bases and J by 10 bases, with 18 bases between the two germline ends. The CDR3 has 14 amino acids.

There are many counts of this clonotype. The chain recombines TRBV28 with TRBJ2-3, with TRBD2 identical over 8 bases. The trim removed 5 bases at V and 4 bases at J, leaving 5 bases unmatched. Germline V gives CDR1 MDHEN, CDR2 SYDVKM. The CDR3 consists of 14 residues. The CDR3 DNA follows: TGTGCCAGCAGTATAGCGGGAATGGCAGATACGCAGTATTTT. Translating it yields CASSIAGMADTQYF.

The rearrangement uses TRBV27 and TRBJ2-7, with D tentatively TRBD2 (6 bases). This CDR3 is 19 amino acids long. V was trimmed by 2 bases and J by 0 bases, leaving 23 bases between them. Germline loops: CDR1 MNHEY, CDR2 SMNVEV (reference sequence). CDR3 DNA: TGTGCCAGCAGTTTAAGTCACCGTCGTGGGACTTCTCACTCCTACGAGCAGTACTTC. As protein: CASSLSHRRGTSHSYEQYF.

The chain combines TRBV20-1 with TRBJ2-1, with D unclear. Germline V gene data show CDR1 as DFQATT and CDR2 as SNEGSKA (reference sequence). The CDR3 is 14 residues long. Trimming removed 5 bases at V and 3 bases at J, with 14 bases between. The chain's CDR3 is CSAQGGWGYNEQFF. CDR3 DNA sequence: TGCAGTGCTCAAGGTGGTTGGGGCTACAATGAGCAGTTCTTC.

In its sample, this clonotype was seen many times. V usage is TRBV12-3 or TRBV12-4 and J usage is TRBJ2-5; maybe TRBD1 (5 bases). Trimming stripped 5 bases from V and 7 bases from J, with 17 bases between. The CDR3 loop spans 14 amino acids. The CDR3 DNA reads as TGTGCCAGCAGTACCCGAGAAGGGGCAGGGACCCAGTACTTC. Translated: CASSTREGAGTQYF.